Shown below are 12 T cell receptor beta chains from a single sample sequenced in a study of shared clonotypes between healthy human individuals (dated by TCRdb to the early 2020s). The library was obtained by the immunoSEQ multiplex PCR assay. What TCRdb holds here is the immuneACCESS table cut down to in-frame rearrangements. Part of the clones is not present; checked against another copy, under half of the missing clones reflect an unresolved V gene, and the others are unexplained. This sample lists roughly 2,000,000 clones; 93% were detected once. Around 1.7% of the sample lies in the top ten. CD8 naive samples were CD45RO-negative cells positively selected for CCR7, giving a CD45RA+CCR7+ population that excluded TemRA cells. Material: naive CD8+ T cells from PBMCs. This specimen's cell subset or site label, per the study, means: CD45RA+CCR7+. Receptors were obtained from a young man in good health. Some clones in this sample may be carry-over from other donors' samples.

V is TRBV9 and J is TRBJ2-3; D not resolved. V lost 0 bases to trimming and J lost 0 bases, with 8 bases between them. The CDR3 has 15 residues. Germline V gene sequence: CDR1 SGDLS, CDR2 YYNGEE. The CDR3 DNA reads TGTGCCAGCAGCGTAGAGGGCACCAGCACAGATACGCAGTATTTT. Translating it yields CASSVEGTSTDTQYF.

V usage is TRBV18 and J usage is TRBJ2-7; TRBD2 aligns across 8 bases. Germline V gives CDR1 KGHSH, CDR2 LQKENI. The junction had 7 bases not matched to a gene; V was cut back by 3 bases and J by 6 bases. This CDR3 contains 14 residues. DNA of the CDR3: TGTGCCAGCTCACCGCCGGGACTAGTTTTCGAGCAGTACTTC. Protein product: CASSPPGLVFEQYF.

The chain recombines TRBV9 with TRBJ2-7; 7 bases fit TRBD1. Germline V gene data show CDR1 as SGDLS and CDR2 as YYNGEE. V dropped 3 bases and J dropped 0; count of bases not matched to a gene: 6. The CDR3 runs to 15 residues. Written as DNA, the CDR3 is TGTGCCAGCAGCGAGGGGGACAGTTACTCCTACGAGCAGTACTTC. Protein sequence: CASSEGDSYSYEQYF.

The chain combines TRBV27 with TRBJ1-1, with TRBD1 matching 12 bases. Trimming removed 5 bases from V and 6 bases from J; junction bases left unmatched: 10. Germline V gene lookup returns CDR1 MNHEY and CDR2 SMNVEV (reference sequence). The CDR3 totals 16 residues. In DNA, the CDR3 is TGTGCCAGCAGTCCGAATCCGGGACAGGGGGCCCCTGAAGCTTTCTTT. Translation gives CASSPNPGQGAPEAFF.

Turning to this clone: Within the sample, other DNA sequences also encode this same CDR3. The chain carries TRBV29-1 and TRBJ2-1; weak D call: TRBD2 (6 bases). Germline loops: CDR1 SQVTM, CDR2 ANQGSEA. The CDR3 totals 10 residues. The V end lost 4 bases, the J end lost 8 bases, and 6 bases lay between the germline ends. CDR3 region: CSVAGDEQFF. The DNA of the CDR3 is TGCAGCGTTGCGGGGGATGAGCAGTTCTTC.

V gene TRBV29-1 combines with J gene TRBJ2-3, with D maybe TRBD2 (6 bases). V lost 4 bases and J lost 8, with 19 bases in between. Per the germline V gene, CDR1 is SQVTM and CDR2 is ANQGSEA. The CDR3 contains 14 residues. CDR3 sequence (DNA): TGCAGCGTTGGGGGCGGGATCGTGCGAACTACGCAGTATTTT. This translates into CSVGGGIVRTTQYF.

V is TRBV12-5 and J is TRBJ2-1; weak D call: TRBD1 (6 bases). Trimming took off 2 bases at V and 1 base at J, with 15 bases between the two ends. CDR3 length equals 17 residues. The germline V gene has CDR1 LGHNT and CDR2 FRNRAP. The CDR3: CASGLFDLRGSYNEQFF. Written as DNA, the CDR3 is TGTGCTAGTGGTTTGTTTGATCTCAGGGGTTCCTACAATGAGCAGTTCTTC.

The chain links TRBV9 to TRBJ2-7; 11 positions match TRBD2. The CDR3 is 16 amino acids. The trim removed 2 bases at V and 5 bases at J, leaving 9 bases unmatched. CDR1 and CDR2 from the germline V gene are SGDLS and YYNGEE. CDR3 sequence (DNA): TGTGCCAGCAGCGTTTCGCTAGCGGGAGGACATAACGAGCAGTACTTC. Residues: CASSVSLAGGHNEQYF.

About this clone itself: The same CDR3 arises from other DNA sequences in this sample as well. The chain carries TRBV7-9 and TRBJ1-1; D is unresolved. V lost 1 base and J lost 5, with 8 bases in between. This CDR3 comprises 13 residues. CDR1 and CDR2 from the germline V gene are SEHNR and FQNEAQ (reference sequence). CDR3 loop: CASSLGARTEAFF. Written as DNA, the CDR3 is TGTGCCAGCAGCTTAGGGGCGAGGACTGAAGCTTTCTTT. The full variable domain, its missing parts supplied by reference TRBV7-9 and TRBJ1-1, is DTGVSQNPRHKITKRGQNVTFRCDPISEHNRLYWYRQTLGQGPEFLTYFQNEAQLEKSRLLSDRFSAERPKGSFSTLEIQRTEQGDSAMYLCASSLGARTEAFFGQGTRLTVV.

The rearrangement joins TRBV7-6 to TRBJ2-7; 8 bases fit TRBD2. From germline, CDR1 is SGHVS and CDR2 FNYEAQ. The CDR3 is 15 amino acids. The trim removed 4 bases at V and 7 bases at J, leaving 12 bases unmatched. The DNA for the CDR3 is TGTGCCAGCAGCTCGTTACTAGCGGAGGGGTATGAGCAGTACTTC. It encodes CASSSLLAEGYEQYF.

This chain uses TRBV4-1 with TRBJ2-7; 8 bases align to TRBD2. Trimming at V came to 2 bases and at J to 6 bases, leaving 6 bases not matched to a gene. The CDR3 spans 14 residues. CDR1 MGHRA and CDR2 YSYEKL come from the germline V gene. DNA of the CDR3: TGCGCCAGCAGCCAACTCCCCGGGGGGGTCGAGCAGTACTTC. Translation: CASSQLPGGVEQYF.

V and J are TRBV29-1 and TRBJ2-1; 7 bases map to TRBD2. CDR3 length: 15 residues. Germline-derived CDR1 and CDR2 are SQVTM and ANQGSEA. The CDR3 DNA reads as TGCACCGCCGGGACGATCATCCGCCGGGGGGATGAGCAGTTCTTC. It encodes CTAGTIIRRGDEQFF.